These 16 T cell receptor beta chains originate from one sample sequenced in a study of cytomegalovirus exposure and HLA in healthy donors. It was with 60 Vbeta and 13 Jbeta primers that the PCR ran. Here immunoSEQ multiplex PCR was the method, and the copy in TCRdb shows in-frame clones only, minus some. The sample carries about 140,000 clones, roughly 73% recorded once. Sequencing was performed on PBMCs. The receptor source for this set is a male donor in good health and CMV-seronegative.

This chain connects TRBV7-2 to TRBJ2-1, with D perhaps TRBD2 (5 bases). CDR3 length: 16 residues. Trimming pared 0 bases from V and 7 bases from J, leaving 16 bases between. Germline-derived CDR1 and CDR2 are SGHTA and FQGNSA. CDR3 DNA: TGTGCCAGCAGCTTAGCGAGACCGGGGTTAGAGAATGAGCAGTTCTTC. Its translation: CASSLARPGLENEQFF. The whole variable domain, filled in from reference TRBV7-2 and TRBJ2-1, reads GAGVSQSPSNKVTEKGKDVELRCDPISGHTALYWYRQSLGQGLEFLIYFQGNSAPDKSGLPSDRFSAERTGGSVSTLTIQRTQQEDSAVYLCASSLARPGLENEQFFGPGTRLTVL.

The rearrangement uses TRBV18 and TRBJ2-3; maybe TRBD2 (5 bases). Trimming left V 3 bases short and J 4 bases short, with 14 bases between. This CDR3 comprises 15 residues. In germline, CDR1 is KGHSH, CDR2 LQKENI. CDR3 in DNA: TGTGCCAGCTCACCCCGGACGGCGGGTCCAGATACGCAGTATTTT. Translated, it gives CASSPRTAGPDTQYF.

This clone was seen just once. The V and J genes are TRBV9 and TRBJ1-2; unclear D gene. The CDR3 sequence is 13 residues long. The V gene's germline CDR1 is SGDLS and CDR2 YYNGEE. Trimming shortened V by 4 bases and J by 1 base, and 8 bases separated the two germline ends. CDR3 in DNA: TGTGCCAGCAGCTCCCGACTTAACTATGGCTACACCTTC. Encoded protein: CASSSRLNYGYTF.

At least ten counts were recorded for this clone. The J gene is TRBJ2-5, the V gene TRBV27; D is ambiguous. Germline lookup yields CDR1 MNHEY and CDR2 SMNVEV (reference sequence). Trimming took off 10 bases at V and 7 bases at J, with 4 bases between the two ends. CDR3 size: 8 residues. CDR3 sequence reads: CATRTQYF. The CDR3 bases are TGTGCCACTCGGACCCAGTACTTC.

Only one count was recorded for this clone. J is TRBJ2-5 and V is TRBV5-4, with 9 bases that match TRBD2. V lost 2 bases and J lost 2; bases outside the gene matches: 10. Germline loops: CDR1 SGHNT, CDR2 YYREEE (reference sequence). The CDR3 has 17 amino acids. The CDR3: CASSFGGGAVGQETQYF. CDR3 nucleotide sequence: TGTGCCAGCAGCTTTGGCGGGGGGGCGGTAGGACAAGAGACCCAGTACTTC.

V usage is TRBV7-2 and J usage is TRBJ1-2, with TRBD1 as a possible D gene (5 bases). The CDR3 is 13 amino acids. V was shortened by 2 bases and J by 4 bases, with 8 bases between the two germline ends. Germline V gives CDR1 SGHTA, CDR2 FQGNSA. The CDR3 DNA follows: TGTGCCAGCAGCTTAAGACAGAGCTATGGCTACACCTTC. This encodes CASSLRQSYGYTF.

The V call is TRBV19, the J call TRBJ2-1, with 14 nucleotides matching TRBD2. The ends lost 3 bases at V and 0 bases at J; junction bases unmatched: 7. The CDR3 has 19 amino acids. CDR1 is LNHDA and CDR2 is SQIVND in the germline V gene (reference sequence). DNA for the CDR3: TGTGCCAGTAGTATGGGACTAGCGGGGGCGATAAGCTCCTACAATGAGCAGTTCTTC. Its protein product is CASSMGLAGAISSYNEQFF. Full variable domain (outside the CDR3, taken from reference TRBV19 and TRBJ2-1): DGGITQSPKYLFRKEGQNVTLSCEQNLNHDAMYWYRQDPGQGLRLIYYSQIVNDFQKGDIAEGYSVSREKKESFPLTVTSAQKNPTAFYLCASSMGLAGAISSYNEQFFGPGTRLTVL.

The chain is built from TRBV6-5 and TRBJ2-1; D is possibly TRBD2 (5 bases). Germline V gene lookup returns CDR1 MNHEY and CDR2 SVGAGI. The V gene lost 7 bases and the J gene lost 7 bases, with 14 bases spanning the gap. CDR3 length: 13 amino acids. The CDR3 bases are TGTGCCAGCACCCGGGGTGCATGGAATGAGCAGTTCTTC. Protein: CASTRGAWNEQFF.

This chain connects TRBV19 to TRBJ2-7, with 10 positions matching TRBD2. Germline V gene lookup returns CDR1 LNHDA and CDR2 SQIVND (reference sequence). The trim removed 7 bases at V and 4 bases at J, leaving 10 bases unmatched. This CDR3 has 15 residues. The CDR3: CASTYASGGMYEQYF. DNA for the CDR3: TGTGCCAGTACCTACGCTAGCGGGGGAATGTACGAGCAGTACTTC.

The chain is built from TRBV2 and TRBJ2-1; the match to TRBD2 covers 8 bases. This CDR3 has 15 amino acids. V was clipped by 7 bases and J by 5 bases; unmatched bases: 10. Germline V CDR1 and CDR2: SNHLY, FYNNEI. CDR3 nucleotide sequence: TGTGCCAGCACCCGTTGGAGCGGGGGAAACAATGAGCAGTTCTTC. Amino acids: CASTRWSGGNNEQFF.

CDR3 amino acids: CASSVLNQPQHF. The CDR3 DNA follows: TGTGCCAGCAGTGTCCTCAATCAGCCCCAGCATTTT. The chain couples TRBV6-1 to TRBJ1-5; no definite D call. The germline CDR1 and CDR2 sequences are MNHNS and SASEGT. V was cut by 4 bases and J by 3 bases, with 4 bases left in between. CDR3 length: 12 amino acids.

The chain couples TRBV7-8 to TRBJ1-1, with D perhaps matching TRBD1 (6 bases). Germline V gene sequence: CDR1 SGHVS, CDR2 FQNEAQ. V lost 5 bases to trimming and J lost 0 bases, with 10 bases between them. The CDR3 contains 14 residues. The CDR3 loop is CASSSGQMNTEAFF. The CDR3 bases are TGTGCCAGCAGCAGCGGACAGATGAACACTGAAGCTTTCTTT. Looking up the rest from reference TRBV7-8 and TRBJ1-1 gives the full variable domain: GAGVSQSPRYKVAKRGQDVALRCDPISGHVSLFWYQQALGQGPEFLTYFQNEAQLDKSGLPSDRFFAERPEGSVSTLKIQRTQQEDSAVYLCASSSGQMNTEAFFGQGTRLTVV.

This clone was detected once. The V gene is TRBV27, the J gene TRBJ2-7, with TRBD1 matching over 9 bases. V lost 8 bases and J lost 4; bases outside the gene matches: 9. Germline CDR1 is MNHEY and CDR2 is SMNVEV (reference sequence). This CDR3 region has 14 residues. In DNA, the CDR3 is TGTGCCAGCGGAAGGACAGGGGTCGGGTACGAGCAGTACTTC. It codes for CASGRTGVGYEQYF.

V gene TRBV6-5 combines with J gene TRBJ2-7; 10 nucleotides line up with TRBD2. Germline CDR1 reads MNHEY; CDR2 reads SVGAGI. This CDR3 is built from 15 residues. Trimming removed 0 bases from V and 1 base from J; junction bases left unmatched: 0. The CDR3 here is CASSYSSGGSYEQYF. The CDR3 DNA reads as TGTGCCAGCAGTTACTCTAGCGGGGGGTCCTACGAGCAGTACTTC.

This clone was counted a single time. This chain's CDR3 is CASSPDQVEQYF. CDR3 sequence (DNA): TGTGCCAGCAGCCCAGACCAGGTCGAGCAGTACTTC. The J gene is TRBJ2-7, the V gene TRBV7-8, with D unresolved. This CDR3 spans 12 amino acids. Germline V gene lookup returns CDR1 SGHVS and CDR2 FQNEAQ. V was clipped by 5 bases and J by 6 bases, with 11 bases between them.

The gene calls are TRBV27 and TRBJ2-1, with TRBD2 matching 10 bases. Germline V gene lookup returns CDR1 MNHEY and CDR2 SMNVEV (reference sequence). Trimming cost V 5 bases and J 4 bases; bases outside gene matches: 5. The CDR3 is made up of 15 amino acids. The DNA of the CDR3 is TGTGCCAGCAGTCAAACTAGCGGGACTTACAATGAGCAGTTCTTC. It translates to CASSQTSGTYNEQFF.